The sequence of this TCR beta chain was determined in a study of human T cells and chemical hapten exposure. TCRdb passed the RACE reads through MiXCR, listing each CDR3 protein once. The top ten hold around 6.1% of the sample, which has 360,000 or so distinct CDR3 sequences, about 6% seen once. Germline CDR1 reads SNHLY; CDR2 reads FYNNEI. This CDR3 has 16 residues. The V end was cut by 7 bases, the J end by 2 bases, with 20 bases between. The time point here: patch test 2, 6 weeks after DPC sensitization. Stated treatment: therapeutic diphenylcyclopropenone sensitization with weekly scalp DPC. The TCR was taken from a woman aged 18-29 years with alopecia areata. Some clones in this sample may be carry-over from other donors' samples. The rearrangement joins TRBV2 to TRBJ1-1; perhaps TRBD1 as D (6 bases). This sample comprised whole blood, obtained in connection with sensitization to the hapten diphenylcyclopropenone (DPC). The CDR3 loop reads CASNFRRGGVNTEAFF. The CDR3 coding sequence is TGTGCCAGCAATTTTAGGAGGGGGGGCGTCAACACTGAAGCTTTCTTT.